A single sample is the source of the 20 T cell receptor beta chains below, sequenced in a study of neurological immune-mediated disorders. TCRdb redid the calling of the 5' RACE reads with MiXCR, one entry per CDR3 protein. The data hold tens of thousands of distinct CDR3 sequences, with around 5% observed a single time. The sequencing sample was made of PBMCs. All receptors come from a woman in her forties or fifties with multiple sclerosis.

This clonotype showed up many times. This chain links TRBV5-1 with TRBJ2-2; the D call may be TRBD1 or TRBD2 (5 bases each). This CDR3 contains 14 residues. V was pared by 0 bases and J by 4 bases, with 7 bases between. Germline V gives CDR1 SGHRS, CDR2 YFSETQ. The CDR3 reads CASSLERGTGELFF. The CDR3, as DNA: TGCGCCAGCAGCTTGGAGAGGGGCACCGGGGAGCTGTTTTTT.

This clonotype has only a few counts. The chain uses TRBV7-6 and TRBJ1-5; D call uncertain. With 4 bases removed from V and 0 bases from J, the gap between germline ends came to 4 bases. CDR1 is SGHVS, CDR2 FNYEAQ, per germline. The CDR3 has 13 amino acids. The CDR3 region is CASSSNSNQPQHF. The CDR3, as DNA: TGTGCCAGCAGCTCCAATAGCAATCAGCCCCAGCATTTT.

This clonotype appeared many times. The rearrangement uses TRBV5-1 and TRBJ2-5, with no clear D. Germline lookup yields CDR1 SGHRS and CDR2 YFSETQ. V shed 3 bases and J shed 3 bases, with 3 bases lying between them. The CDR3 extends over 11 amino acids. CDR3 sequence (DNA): TGCGCCAGCAGCTGGAAAGAGACCCAGTACTTC. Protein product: CASSWKETQYF.

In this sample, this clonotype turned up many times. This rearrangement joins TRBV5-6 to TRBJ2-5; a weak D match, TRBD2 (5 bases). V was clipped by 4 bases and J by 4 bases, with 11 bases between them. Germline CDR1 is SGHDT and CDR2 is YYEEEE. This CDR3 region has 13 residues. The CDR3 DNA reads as TGTGCCAGCAGCCCACTTGCGGGAGAGACCCAGTACTTC. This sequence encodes CASSPLAGETQYF.

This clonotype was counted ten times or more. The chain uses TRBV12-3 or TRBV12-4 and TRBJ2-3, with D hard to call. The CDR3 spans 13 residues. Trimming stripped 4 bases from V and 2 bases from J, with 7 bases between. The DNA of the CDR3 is TGTGCCAGCAGTTCTCCGAACACAGATACGCAGTATTTT. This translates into CASSSPNTDTQYF.

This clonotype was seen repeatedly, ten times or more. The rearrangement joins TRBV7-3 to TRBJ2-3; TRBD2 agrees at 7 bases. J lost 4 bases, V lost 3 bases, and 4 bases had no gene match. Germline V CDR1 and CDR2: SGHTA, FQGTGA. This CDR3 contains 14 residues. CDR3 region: CASSFSGPPDTQYF. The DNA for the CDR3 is TGTGCCAGCAGCTTTAGCGGGCCCCCAGATACGCAGTATTTT.

The CDR3 DNA follows: TGTGCCAGCAGCCGGGGACAGGGGCACTATGGCTACACCTTC. Amino acids: CASSRGQGHYGYTF. The V and J genes are TRBV7-9 and TRBJ1-2; 10 positions match TRBD1. V dropped 5 bases and J dropped 3; count of bases not matched to a gene: 3. CDR3 size: 14 residues. Germline V gene sequence: CDR1 SEHNR, CDR2 FQNEAQ (reference sequence).

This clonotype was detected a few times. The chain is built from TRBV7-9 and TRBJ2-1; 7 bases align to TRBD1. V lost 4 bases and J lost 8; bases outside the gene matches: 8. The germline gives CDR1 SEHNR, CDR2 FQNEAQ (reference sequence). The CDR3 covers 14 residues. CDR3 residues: CASSSHRDSYEQFF. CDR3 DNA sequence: TGTGCCAGCAGCTCCCACCGGGACAGTTATGAGCAGTTCTTC.

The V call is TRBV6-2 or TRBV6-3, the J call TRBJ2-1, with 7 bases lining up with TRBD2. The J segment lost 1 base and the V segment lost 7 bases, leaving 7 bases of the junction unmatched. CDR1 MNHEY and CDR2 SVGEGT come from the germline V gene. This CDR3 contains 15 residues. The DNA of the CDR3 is TGTGCCAGCAACCCGGGACTACAATCCTACAATGAGCAGTTCTTC. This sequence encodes CASNPGLQSYNEQFF.

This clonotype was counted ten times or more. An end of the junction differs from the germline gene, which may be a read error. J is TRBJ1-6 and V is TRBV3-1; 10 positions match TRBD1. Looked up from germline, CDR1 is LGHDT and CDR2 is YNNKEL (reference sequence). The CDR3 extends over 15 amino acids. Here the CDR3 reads CASSGRDRGYSPLNF. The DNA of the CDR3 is TGTGCCAGCAGCGGCCGGGACAGGGGATATTCACCCCTCAACTTT.

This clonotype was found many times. CDR3 sequence reads: CASSFRAGNTEAFF. In DNA form, the CDR3 reads TGTGCCAGCAGCTTTAGGGCAGGGAACACTGAAGCTTTCTTT. The chain joins TRBV11-1 to TRBJ1-1; D not certain. CDR1 and CDR2 from the germline V gene are SGHAT and FQDESV (reference sequence). Trimming cost V 3 bases and J 1 base, with 9 bases left between them. The CDR3 spans 14 residues.

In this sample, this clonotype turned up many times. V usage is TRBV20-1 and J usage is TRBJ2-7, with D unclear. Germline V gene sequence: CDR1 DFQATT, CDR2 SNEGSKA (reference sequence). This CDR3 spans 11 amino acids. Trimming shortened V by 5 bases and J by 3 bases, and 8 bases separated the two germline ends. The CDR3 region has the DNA TGCAGTGCTGGGTCCGACTACGAGCAGTACTTC. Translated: CSAGSDYEQYF.

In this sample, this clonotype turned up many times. This CDR3 is CASSRLWGNTEAFF. CDR3 coding DNA: TGCGCCAGCAGTCGGCTTTGGGGGAACACTGAAGCTTTCTTT. The chain recombines TRBV4-1 with TRBJ1-1; D is undetermined. Germline lookup yields CDR1 MGHRA and CDR2 YSYEKL. The CDR3 runs 14 residues. With 6 bases removed from V and 1 base from J, the gap between germline ends came to 12 bases.

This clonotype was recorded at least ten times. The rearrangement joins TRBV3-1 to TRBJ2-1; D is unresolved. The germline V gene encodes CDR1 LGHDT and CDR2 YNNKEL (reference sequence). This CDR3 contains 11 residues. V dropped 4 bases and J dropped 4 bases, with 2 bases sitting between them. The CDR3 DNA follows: TGTGCCAGCAGCCCATACAATGAGCAGTTCTTC. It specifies CASSPYNEQFF.

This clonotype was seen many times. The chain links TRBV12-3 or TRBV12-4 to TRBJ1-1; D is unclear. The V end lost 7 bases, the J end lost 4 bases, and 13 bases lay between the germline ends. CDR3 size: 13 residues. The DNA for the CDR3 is TGTGCCAGCAAAAAAACGATGGGCACTGAAGCTTTCTTT. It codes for CASKKTMGTEAFF.

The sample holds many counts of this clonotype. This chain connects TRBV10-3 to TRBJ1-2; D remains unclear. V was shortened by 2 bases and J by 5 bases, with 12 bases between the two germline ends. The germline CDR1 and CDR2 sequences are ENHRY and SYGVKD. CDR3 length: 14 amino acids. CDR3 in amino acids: CAISELSNVYGYTF. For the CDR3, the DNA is TGTGCCATCAGTGAGCTGTCAAATGTATATGGCTACACCTTC.

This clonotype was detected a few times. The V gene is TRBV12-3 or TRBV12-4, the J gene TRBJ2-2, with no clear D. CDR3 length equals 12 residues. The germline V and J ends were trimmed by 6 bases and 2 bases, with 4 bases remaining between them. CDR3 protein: CASSNNTGELFF. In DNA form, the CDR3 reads TGTGCCAGCAGCAACAACACCGGGGAGCTGTTTTTT.

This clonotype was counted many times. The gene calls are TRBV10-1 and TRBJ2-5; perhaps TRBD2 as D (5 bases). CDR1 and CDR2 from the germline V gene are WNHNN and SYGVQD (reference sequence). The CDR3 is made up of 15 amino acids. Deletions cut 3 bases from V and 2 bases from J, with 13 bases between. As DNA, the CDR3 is TGCGCCAGCAGTGAACGTCGGGGATTGCAAGAGACCCAGTACTTC. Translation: CASSERRGLQETQYF.

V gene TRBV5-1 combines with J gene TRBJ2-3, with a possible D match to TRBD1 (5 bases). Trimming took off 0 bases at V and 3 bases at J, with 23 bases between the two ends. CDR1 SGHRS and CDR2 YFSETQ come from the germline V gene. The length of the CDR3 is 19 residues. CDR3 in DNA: TGCGCCAGCAGCTTGGAGGGGTTTTTCCCCGACGCCGTAACAGATACGCAGTATTTT. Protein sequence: CASSLEGFFPDAVTDTQYF.

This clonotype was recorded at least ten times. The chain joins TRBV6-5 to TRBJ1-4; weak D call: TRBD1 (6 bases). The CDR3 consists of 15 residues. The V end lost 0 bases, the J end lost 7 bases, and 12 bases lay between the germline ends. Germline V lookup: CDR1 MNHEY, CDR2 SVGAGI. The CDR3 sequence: CASSYSGGVGEKLFF. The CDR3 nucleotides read TGTGCCAGCAGTTACTCAGGGGGAGTAGGTGAAAAACTGTTTTTT.